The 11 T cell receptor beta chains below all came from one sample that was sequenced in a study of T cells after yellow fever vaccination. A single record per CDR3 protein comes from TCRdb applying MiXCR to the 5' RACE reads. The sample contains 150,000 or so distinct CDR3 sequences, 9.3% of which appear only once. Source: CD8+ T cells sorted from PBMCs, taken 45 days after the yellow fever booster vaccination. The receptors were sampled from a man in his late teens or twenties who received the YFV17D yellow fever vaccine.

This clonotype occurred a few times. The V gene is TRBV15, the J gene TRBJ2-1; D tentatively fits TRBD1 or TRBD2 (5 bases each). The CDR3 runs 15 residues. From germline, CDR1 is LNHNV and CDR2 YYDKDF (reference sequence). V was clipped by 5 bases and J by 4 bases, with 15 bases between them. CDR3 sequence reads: CATSGGLGEYNEQFF. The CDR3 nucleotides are TGTGCCACCAGCGGGGGTCTCGGCGAATACAATGAGCAGTTCTTC.

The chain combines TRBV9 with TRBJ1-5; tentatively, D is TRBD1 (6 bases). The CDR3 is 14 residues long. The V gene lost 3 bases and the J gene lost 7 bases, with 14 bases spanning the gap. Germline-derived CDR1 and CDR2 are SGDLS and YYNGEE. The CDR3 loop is CASSAPPGDQPQHF. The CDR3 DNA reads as TGTGCCAGCAGCGCCCCCCCAGGGGACCAGCCCCAGCATTTT.

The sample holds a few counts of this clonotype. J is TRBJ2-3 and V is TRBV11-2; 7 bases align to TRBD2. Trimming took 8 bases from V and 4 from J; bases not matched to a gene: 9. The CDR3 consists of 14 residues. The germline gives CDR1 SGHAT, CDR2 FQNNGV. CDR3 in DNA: TGTGCCAGCCTAACGTTGGGGGGGTCAGATACGCAGTATTTT. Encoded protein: CASLTLGGSDTQYF.

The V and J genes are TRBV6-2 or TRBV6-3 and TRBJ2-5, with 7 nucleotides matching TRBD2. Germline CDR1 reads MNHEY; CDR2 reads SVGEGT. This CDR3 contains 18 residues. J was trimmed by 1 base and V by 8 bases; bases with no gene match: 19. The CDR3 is CASSPGLRTRGPQETQYF. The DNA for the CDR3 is TGTGCCAGCTCCCCGGGCTTACGGACTAGGGGCCCCCAAGAGACCCAGTACTTC.

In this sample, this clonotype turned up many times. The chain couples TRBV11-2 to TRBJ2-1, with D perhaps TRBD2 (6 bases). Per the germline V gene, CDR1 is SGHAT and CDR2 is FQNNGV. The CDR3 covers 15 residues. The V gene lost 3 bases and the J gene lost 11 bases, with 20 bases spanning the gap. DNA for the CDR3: TGTGCCAGCAGCTTTACGGAGACGGCGGGGAATCAGCAGTTCTTC. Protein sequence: CASSFTETAGNQQFF.

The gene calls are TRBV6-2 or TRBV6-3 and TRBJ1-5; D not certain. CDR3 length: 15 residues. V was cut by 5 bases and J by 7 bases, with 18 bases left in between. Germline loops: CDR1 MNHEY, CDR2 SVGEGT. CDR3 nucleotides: TGTGCCAGCAGTCCTCCGACCGATGAGGGCCAGCCCCAGCATTTT. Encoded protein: CASSPPTDEGQPQHF.

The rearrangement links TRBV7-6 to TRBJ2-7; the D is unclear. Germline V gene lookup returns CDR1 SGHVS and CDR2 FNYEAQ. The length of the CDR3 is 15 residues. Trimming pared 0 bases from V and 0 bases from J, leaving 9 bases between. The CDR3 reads CASSLAPRSSYEQYF. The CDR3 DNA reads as TGTGCCAGCAGCTTAGCGCCTAGAAGCTCCTACGAGCAGTACTTC.

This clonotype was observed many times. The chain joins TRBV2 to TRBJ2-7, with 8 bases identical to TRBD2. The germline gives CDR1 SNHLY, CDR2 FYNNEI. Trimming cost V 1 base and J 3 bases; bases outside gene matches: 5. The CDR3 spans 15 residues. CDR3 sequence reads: CASSEESGGFYEQYF. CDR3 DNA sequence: TGTGCCAGCAGTGAAGAGAGCGGGGGTTTCTACGAGCAGTACTTC.

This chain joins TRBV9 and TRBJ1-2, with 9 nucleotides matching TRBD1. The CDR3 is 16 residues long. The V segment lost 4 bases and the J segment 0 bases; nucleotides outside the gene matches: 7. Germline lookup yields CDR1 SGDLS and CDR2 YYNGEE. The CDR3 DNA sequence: TGTGCCAGCAGCACACGGACAGGGGTTACTAACTATGGCTACACCTTC. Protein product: CASSTRTGVTNYGYTF.

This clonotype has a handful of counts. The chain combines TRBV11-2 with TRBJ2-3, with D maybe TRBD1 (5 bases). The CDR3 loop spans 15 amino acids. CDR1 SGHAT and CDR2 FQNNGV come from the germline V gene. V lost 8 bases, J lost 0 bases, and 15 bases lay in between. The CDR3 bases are TGTGCCAGCGGGTTACAGGACCCTAGCACAGATACGCAGTATTTT. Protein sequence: CASGLQDPSTDTQYF.

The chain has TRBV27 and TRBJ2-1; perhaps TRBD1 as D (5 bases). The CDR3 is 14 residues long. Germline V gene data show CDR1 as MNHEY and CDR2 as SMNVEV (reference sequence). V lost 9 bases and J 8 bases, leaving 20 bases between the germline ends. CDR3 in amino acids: CASKQAQFRDEQFF. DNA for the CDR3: TGTGCCAGTAAACAGGCTCAATTCCGCGATGAGCAGTTCTTC.